This T cell receptor (beta chain) was profiled in a study of T cells after yellow fever vaccination. Template switching with 5'RACE generated the TCR cDNA and added a universal primer site and UMIs. One entry per CDR3 protein, called by TCRdb with MiXCR from the 5' RACE reads. The sample lists 450,000 to 650,000 distinct CDR3 sequences, 21% seen once, with about 16% in the top ten. Turning to this clonotype: What it binds is unknown.

The CDR3 runs to 16 residues. V dropped 5 bases and J dropped 6 bases, with 23 bases sitting between them. The germline V gene has CDR1 SGHTA and CDR2 FQGNSA. Study-level points and caveats: Clonotypes found in both CD4 and CD8 compartments made up a small share. From the bulk population, abundant clonotypes could contaminate and appear within FACS-sorted repertoires. At around 96% for CD4 and roughly 87% for CD8, most primary-vaccination clones showed up again after the booster.

The rearrangement uses TRBV7-2 and TRBJ2-7; TRBD1 is a possible D gene (5 bases). Sequencing was performed on PBMCs, taken roughly 20 days after the first yellow fever vaccination. This sequence was found in a man younger than 35 who received the YFV17D yellow fever vaccine. CDR3 sequence reads: CASSTDSTSRFFEQYF. The CDR3 DNA is TGTGCCAGCAGCACCGACAGCACTTCGAGGTTTTTCGAGCAGTACTTC. The full variable domain, in which reference TRBV7-2 and TRBJ2-7 provide the parts outside the CDR3, is GAGVSQSPSNKVTEKGKDVELRCDPISGHTALYWYRQSLGQGLEFLIYFQGNSAPDKSGLPSDRFSAERTGGSVSTLTIQRTQQEDSAVYLCASSTDSTSRFFEQYFGPGTRLTVT.